The rows below give T cell receptor beta chains drawn from one sample of a study of blood T cell repertoires in COVID-19. TCRdb's table, derived via immunoSEQ multiplex PCR, lists solely in-frame clones and lacks some. The sample shows some 130,000 clones, 78% of them seen only once. The sample consisted of PBMCs or T cells enriched from blood (not recorded which). The receptors here all came from a woman aged 45 to 65 who had recovered from COVID-19. Each CDR3 is given with its conserved first and last residue. A D gene is named only where the DNA matches it firmly. Only part of the rows carry a size: once, few, many, or a class if the clone is expanded.

j_call | d_call | clone_size | v_call | cdr3_nt | cdr3_aa
TRBJ1-5 | NA | NA | TRBV2 | TGTGCCAGCAGTGAAGGCCTGCGACAGGCGAGCAATCAGCCCCAGCATTTT | CASSEGLRQASNQPQHF
TRBJ1-4 | NA | NA | TRBV19 | TGTGCCAGTAGATGGACAGCTACTAATGAAAAACTGTTTTTT | CASRWTATNEKLFF
TRBJ1-2 | TRBD1 | NA | TRBV10-2 | TGCGCCAGCAGTGATCCCACAGGGGCGCGGGGCTACACCTTC | CASSDPTGARGYTF
TRBJ2-1 | NA | NA | TRBV12-3/TRBV12-4 | TGTGCCAGCAGAAGCCGGGGGAATGAGCAGTTCTTC | CASRSRGNEQFF
TRBJ1-4 | NA | NA | TRBV4-2 | TGTGCCAGCAGCCCCAGGGGTACGCCTAATGAAAAACTGTTTTTT | CASSPRGTPNEKLFF
TRBJ1-2 | TRBD1 | NA | TRBV27 | TGTGCCAGCAGTTCAGCAGGGGGACCGGATGGCTACACCTTC | CASSSAGGPDGYTF
TRBJ2-1 | NA | NA | TRBV2 | TGTGCCAGCAGATTACTGGCTAGCAAGTTCTTC | CASRLLASKFF
TRBJ1-4 | NA | NA | TRBV5-1 | TGCGCCAGCAGACCCTTCGAGGCGTCGGCGGAAAAACTGTTTTTT | CASRPFEASAEKLFF
TRBJ2-1 | NA | NA | TRBV5-1 | TGCGCCAGCAGCTTAGGTACACAGGGCCTGGATGAGCAGTTCTTC | CASSLGTQGLDEQFF
TRBJ1-5 | TRBD1 | NA | TRBV12-5 | TGTGCTAGTGGTCAAGGACAGGGGCCCCAGCATTTT | CASGQGQGPQHF
TRBJ1-1 | NA | few | TRBV3-1/TRBV3-2 | TGTGCCAGCAGACAACAGGGTGATACTGAAGCTTTCTTT | CASRQQGDTEAFF
TRBJ2-6 | TRBD1 | NA | TRBV7-3 | TGTGCCAGCAGCCCCGGACAGGCCGTCGCTGGGGCCAACGTCCTGACTTTC | CASSPGQAVAGANVLTF
TRBJ1-5 | NA | few | TRBV13 | TGTGCCAGCAGCCGCTCTCAGAATCAGCCCCAGCATTTT | CASSRSQNQPQHF